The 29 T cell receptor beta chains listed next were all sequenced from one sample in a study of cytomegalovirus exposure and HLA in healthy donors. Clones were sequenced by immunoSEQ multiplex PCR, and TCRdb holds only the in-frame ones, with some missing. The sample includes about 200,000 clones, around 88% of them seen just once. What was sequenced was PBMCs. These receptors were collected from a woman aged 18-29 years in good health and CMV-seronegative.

The CDR3 sequence is CASSEGGIGIGNTEAFF. CDR3 bases: TGTGCCAGCAGCGAAGGGGGTATAGGTATTGGCAACACTGAAGCTTTCTTT. This chain connects TRBV11-2 to TRBJ1-1; tentatively, D is TRBD1 (6 bases). Germline V gene data show CDR1 as SGHAT and CDR2 as FQNNGV. There are 17 residues in the CDR3. With 5 bases removed from V and 2 bases from J, the gap between germline ends came to 21 bases.

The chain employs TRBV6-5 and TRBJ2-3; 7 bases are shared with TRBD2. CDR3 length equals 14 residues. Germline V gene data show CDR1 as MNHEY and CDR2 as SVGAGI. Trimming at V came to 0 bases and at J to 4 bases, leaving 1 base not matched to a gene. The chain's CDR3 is CASSYSGGSDTQYF. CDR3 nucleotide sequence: TGTGCCAGCAGTTACTCGGGAGGGTCAGATACGCAGTATTTT.

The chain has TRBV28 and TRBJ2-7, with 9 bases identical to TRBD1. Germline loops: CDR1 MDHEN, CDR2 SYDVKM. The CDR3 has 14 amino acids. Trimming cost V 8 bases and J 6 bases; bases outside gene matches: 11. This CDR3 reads CASRTGTGFREQYF. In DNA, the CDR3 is TGTGCCAGCCGCACCGGGACAGGGTTCCGCGAGCAGTACTTC.

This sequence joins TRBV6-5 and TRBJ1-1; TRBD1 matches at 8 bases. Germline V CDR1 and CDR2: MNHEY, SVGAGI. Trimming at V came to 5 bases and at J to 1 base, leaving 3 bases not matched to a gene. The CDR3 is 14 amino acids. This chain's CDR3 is CASSRGTGNTEAFF. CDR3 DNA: TGTGCCAGCAGTCGCGGGACAGGGAACACTGAAGCTTTCTTT.

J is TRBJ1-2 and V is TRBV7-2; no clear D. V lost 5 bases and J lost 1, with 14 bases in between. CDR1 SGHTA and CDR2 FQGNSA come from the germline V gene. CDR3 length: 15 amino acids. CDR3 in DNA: TGTGCCAGCAGCCCCAGACAAGGCCTTAACTATGGCTACACCTTC. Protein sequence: CASSPRQGLNYGYTF.

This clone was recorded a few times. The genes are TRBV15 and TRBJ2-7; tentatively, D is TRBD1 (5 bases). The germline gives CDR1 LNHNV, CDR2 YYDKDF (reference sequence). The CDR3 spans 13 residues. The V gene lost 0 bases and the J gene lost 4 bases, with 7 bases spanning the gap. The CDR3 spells CATSRDYRYEQYF. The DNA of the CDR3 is TGTGCCACCAGCAGAGATTACAGGTACGAGCAGTACTTC.

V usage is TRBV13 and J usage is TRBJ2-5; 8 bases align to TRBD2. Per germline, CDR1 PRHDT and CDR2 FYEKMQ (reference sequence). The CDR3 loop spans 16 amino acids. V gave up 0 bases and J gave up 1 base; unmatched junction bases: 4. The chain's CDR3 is CASSLGLAGTQETQYF. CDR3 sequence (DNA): TGTGCCAGCAGCTTAGGCCTAGCGGGCACCCAAGAGACCCAGTACTTC.

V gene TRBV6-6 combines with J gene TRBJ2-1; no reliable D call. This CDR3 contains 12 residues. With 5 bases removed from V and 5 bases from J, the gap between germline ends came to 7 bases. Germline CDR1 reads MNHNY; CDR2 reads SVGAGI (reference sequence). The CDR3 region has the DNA TGTGCCAGCAGTCCGTTTGACAATGAGCAGTTCTTC. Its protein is CASSPFDNEQFF.

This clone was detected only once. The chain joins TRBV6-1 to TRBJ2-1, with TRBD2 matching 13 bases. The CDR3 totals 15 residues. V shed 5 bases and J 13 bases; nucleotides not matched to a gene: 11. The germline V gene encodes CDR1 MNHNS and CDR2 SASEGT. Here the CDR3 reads CASSWGTSGTSFQFF. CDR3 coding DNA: TGTGCCAGCAGTTGGGGGACTAGCGGGACGTCTTTTCAGTTCTTC.

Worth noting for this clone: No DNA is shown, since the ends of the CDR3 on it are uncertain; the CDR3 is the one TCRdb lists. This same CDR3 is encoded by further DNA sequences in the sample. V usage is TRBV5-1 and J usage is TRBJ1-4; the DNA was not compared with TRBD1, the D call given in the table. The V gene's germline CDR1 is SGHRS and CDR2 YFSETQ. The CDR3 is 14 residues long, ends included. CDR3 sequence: CASSFGTGTEKLFF.

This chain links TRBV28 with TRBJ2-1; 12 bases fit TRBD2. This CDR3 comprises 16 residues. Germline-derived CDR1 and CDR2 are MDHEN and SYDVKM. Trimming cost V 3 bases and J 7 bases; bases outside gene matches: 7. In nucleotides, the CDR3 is TGTGCCAGCAGTTTGTTGCTAGCGGGAGGGCCGAATGAGCAGTTCTTC. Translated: CASSLLLAGGPNEQFF.

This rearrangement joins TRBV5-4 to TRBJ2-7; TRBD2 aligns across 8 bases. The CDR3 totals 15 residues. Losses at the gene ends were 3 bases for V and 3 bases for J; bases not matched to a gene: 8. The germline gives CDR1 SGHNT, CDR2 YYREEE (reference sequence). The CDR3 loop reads CASSSVGRGVYEQYF. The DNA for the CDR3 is TGTGCCAGCAGCTCGGTGGGGCGGGGGGTCTACGAGCAGTACTTC.

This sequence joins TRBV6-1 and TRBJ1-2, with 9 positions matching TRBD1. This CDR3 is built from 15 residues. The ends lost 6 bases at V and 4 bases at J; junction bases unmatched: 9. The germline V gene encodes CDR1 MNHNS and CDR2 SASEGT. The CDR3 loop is CASREGQGLGYGYTF. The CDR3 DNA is TGTGCCAGCAGGGAGGGACAGGGCCTGGGCTATGGCTACACCTTC.

The CDR3 protein is CASRYSSMNTEAFF. Written as DNA, the CDR3 is TGTGCCAGCAGGTATTCCTCTATGAACACTGAAGCTTTCTTT. The chain is built from TRBV6-5 and TRBJ1-1, with unresolved D. Germline assignment: CDR1 MNHEY and CDR2 SVGAGI. V was clipped by 6 bases and J by 0 bases, with 11 bases between them. The CDR3 is 14 amino acids.

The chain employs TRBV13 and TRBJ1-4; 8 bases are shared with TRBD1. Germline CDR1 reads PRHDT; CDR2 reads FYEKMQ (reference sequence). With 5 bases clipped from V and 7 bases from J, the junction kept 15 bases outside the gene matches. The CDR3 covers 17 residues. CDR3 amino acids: CASSKRLQGEGGEKLFF. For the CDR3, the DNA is TGTGCCAGCAGCAAACGCCTACAGGGGGAGGGCGGTGAAAAACTGTTTTTT.

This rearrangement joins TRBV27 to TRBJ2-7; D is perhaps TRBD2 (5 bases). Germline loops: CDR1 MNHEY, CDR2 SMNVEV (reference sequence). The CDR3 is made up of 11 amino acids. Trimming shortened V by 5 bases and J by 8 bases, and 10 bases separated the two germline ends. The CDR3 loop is CASSNYGKQYF. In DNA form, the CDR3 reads TGTGCCAGCAGTAATTACGGGAAGCAGTACTTC.

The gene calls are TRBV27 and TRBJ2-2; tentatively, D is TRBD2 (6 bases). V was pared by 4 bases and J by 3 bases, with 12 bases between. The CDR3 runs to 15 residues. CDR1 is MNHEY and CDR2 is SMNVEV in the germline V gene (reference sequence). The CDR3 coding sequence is TGTGCCAGCAGTTCCCCGTGGGGGGACACCGGGGAGCTGTTTTTT. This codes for CASSSPWGDTGELFF.

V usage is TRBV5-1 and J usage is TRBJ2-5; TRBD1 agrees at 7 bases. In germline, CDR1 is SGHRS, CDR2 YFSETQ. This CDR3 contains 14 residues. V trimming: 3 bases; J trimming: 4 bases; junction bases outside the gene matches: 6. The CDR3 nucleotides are TGCGCCAGCAGCTCCGCCAGGACAGGAGAGACCCAGTACTTC. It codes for CASSSARTGETQYF.

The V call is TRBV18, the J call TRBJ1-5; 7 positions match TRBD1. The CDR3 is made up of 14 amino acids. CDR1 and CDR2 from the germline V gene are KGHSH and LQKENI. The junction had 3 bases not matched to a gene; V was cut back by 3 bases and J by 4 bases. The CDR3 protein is CASSPGTANQPQHF. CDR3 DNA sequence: TGTGCCAGCTCACCCGGGACAGCTAATCAGCCCCAGCATTTT.

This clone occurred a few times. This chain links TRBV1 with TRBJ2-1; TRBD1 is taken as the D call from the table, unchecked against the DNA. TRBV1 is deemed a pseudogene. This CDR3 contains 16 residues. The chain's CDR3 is CTSRPYRERWKNEQFF. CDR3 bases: TGCACCAGCAGACCGTACAGGGAGAGGTGGAAAAATGAGCAGTTCTTC.

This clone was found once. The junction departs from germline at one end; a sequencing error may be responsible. Here the CDR3 DNA reads TGTGCCAGCACCTTGGGGGCAGGGAGCAATCAGCCCCAGCATTTT. The encoded protein is CASTLGAGSNQPQHF. The chain has TRBV5-6 and TRBJ1-5, with TRBD1 as a possible D gene (6 bases). The CDR3 covers 15 residues. Germline assignment: CDR1 SGHDT and CDR2 YYEEEE.

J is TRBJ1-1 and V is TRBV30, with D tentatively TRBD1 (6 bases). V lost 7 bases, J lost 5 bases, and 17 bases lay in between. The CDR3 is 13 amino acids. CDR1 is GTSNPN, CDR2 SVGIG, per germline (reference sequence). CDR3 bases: TGTGCCTCCCAGACAGGTCTAACGACTGAAGCTTTCTTT. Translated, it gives CASQTGLTTEAFF.

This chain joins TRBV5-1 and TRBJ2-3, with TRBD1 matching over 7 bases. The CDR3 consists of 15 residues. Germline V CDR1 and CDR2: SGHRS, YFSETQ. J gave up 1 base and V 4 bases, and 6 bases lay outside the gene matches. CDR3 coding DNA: TGCGCCAGCAGCGACCGACAGGGACGCACAGATACGCAGTATTTT. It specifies CASSDRQGRTDTQYF.

For the CDR3, the DNA is TGTGCCAGCAGCTCTAACATTTCGCGGGTATACGAGCAGTACTTC. This gives the protein CASSSNISRVYEQYF. This chain uses TRBV7-9 with TRBJ2-7, with a tentative D call TRBD2 (5 bases). The CDR3 totals 15 residues. V gave up 4 bases and J gave up 4 bases, with 17 bases separating them. CDR1 SEHNR and CDR2 FQNEAQ come from the germline V gene (reference sequence).

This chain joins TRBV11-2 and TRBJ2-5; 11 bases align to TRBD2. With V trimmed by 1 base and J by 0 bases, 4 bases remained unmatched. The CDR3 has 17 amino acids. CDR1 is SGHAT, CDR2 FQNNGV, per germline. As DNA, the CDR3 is TGTGCCAGCAGCTTAGGTGCTAGCGGGAGGAACCAAGAGACCCAGTACTTC. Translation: CASSLGASGRNQETQYF.

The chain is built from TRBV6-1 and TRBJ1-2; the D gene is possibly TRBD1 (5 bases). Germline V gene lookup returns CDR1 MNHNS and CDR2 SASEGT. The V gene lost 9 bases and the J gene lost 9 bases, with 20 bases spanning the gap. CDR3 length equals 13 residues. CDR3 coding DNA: TGTGCCAGTGAGACAGCCTATCCTGGTCGCTACACCTTC. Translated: CASETAYPGRYTF.

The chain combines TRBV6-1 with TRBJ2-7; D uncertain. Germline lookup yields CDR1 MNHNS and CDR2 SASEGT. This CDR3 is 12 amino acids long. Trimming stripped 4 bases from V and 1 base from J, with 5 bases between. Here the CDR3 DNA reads TGTGCCAGCAGTGGCGGTTCCTACGAGCAGTACTTC. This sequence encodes CASSGGSYEQYF.

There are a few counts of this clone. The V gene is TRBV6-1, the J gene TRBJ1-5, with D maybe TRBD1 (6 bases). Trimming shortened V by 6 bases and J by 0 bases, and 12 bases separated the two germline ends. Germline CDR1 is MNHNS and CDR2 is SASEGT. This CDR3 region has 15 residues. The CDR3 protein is CASRSQGNSNQPQHF. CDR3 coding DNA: TGTGCCAGCAGGTCACAGGGAAATAGCAATCAGCCCCAGCATTTT.

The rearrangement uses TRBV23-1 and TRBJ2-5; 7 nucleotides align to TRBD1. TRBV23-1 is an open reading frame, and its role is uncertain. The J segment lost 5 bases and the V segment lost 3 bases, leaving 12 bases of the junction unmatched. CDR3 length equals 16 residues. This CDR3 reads CASSHSTGLISETQYF. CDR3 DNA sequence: TGCGCCAGCAGTCACTCGACAGGGCTGATAAGCGAGACCCAGTACTTC.